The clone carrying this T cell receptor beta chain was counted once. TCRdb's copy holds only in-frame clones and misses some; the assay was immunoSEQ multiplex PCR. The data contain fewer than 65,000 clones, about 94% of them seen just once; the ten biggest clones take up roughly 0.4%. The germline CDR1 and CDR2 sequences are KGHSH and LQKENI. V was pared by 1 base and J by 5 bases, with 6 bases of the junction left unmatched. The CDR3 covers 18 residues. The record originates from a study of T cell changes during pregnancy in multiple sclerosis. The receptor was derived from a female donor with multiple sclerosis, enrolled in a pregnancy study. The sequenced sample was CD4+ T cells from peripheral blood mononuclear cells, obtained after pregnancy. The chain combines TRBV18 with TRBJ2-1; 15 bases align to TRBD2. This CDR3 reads CASSPRTSGRAGNNEQFF. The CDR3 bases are TGTGCCAGCTCACCACGGACTAGCGGGAGGGCCGGAAACAATGAGCAGTTCTTC. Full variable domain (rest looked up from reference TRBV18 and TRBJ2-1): NAGVMQNPRHLVRRRGQEARLRCSPMKGHSHVYWYRQLPEEGLKFMVYLQKENIIDESGMPKERFSAEFPKEGPSILRIQQVVRGDSAAYFCASSPRTSGRAGNNEQFFGPGTRLTVL.